The subject of this entry is one T cell receptor beta chain. The target antigen is unknown. These data are taken from a study of Ad26.COV2.S vaccination and SARS-CoV-2 variants. Study summary: Participants got Ad26.COV2.S intramuscularly, once or twice 56 days apart. Points from the study as a whole: Total responses of T cells may have been underestimated by the analyses of TCR breadth and depth. Compared with placebo recipients, vaccine recipients had higher spike-specific TCR breadth.

Treatment defined: around 19 received Ad26.COV2.S at low or high dose, single or two shots; 5 received placebo; per-sample allocation not given. Specimens were obtained on day 63 following the first vaccine or placebo injection. A Boston adult aged 18-55 years was the donor. V was clipped by 3 bases and J by 3 bases, with 18 bases between them. CDR3 length equals 16 residues. In germline, CDR1 is SGDLS, CDR2 YYNGEE. Some clones are missing from TCRdb's copy, which holds only in-frame ones; the method was immunoSEQ multiplex PCR. In the table there are 300,000 to 350,000 clones, 85% to 90% of which are singletons.

Sequencing was performed on peripheral blood, taken in a trial of Ad26.COV2.S vaccine versus placebo. V is TRBV9 and J is TRBJ2-5; D is tentatively TRBD1 or TRBD2 (7 bases each). The sequence derives from a person aged 18-65 years who received the Ad26.COV2.S COVID-19 vaccine or a placebo. The DNA for the CDR3 is TGTGCCAGCAGCGCTCAGGGGGGGACGGCTAAAGAGACCCAGTACTTC. This encodes CASSAQGGTAKETQYF.